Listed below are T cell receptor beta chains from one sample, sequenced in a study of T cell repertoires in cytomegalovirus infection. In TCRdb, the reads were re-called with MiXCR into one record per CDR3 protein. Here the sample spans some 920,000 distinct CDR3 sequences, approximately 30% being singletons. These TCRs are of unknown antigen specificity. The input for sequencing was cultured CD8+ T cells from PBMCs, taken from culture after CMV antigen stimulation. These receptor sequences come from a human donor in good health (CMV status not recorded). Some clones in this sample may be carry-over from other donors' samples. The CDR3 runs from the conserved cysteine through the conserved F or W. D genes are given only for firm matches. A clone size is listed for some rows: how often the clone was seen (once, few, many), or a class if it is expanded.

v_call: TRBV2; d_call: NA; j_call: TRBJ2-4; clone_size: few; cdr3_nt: TGTGCCGGGGGAGGAGGGAACATTCAGTACTTC; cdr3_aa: CAGGGGNIQYF
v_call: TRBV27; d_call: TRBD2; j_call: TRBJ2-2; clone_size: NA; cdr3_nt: TGTGCCAGCAGTTCAAATTACGGCGGGGGGGCCTTCGGGGAGCTGTTTTTT; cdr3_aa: CASSSNYGGGAFGELFF
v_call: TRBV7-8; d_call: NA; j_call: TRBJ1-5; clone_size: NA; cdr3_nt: TGTGCCAGCAGCTTAGCGCAAGGGGATAGAAGTCAGCCCCAGCATTTT; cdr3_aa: CASSLAQGDRSQPQHF
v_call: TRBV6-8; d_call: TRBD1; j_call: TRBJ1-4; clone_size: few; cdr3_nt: TGTGCCAGCAGTTACTCACAGGGGGATGAAAAACTGTTTTTT; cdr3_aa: CASSYSQGDEKLFF
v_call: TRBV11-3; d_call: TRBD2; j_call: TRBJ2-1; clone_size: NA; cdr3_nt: TGTGCCAGTCCCCCCGAGCGGGGACCCTACAATGAGCAGTTCTTC; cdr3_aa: CASPPERGPYNEQFF
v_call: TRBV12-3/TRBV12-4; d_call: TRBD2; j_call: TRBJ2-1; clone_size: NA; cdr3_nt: TGTGCCAGCAGTCCCCCATCGGCGGGGGACTACAATGAGCAGTTCTTC; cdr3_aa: CASSPPSAGDYNEQFF
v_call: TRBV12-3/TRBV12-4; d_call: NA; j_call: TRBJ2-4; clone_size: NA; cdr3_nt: TGTGCCAGCAGACGAGCGGAACTAGCCAAAAACATTCAGTACTTC; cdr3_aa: CASRRAELAKNIQYF
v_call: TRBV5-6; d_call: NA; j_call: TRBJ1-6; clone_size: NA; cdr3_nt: TGTGCCAGCAGCTCGGAGACCGGCGAGGGAAAAAAAGGCCTCCACTTT; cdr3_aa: CASSSETGEGKKGLHF
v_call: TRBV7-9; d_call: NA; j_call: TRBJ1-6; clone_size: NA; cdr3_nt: TGTGCCAGCAGCCAAGGTGGGATGGTAAATAATTCACCCCTCCACTTT; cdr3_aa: CASSQGGMVNNSPLHF
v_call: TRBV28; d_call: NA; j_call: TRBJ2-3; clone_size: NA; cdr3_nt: TGTGCCAGCGTAGGGGGGGTCACAGATACGCAGTATTTT; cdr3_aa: CASVGGVTDTQYF
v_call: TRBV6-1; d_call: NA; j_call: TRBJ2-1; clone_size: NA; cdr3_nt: TGTGCCAGCAGTGAAGGAAGGAGGCAGGGGACTAATGAGCAGTTCTTC; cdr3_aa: CASSEGRRQGTNEQFF
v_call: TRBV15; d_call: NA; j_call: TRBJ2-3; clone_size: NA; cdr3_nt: TGTGCCACCAGCTTGGACCTCACAGATACGCAGTATTTT; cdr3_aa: CATSLDLTDTQYF
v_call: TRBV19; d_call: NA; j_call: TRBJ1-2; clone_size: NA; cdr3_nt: TGTGCCAGTAGTATTAAGGGGCAGACGAACTATGGCTACACCTTC; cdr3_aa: CASSIKGQTNYGYTF
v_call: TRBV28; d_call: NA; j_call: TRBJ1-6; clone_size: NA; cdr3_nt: TGTGCCAGCAGTCCCCTTATACCACCCCTCCACTTT; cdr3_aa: CASSPLIPPLHF
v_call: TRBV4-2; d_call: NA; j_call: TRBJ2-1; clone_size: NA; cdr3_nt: TGTGCCAGCAGCCCTATTGGGGGGGGCGTAGAGGACAATGAGCAGTTCTTC; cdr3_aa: CASSPIGGGVEDNEQFF
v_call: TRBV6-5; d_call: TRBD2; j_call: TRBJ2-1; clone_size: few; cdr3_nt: TGTGCCAGCAGTTCCCTAAACCCGGGACTAGGCAATGAGCAGTTCTTC; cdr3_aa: CASSSLNPGLGNEQFF
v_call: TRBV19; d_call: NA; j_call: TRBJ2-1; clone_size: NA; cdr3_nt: TGTGCCAGTAGTATAGAAGAGGACGATGAGCAGTTCTTC; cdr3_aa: CASSIEEDDEQFF
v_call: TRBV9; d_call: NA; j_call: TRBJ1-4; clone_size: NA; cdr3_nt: TGTGCCAGCAGCGTAGAGGTTGGAATTAATGAAAAACTGTTTTTT; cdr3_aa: CASSVEVGINEKLFF
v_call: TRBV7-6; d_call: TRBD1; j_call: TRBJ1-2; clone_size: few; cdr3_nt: TGTGCCAGCAGCTTAGGAGGACAGGGGGACTATGGCTACACCTTC; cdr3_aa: CASSLGGQGDYGYTF
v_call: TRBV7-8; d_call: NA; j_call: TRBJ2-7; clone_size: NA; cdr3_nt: TGTGCCAGCAGCTTAAGAGCGAATTCCTACGAGCAGTACTTC; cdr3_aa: CASSLRANSYEQYF
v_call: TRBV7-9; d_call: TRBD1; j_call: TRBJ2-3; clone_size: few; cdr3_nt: TGTGCCAGCAGCTCGGGACAGGGGGAATTCACAGATACGCAGTATTTT; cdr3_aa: CASSSGQGEFTDTQYF
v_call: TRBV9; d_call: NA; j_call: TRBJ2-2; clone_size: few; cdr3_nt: TGTGCCAGCAGCGTAGGTGTAACCTCCGGGGAGCTGTTTTTT; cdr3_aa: CASSVGVTSGELFF
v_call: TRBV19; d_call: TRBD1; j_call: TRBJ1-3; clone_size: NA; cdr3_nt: TGTGCCAGTAGTAGGGACAGTGCGAGCTCTGGAAACACCATATATTTT; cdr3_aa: CASSRDSASSGNTIYF
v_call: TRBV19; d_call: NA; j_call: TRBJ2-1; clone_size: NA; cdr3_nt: TGTGCCAATAGTAGGTCATGGAGCCCACCCGTCTTGGGGGATGAGCAGTTCTTC; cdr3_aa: CANSRSWSPPVLGDEQFF
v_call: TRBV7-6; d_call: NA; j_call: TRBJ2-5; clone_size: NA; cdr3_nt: TGTGCTAGCAGCCCCCTCTACAGTTCAGAGACCCAGTACTTC; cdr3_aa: CASSPLYSSETQYF
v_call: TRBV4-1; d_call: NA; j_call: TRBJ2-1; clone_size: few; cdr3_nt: TGCGCCAGCAGCCGGCACGGGACCACCTCCTACAATGAGCAGTTCTTC; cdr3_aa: CASSRHGTTSYNEQFF
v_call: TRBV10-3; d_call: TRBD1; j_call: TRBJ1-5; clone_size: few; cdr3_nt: TGTGCCGGCTACCCTCAGGGGGTTTGGGTTAGCAATCAGCCCCAGCATTTT; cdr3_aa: CAGYPQGVWVSNQPQHF
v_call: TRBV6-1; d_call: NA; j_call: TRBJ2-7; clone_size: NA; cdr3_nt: TGTGCCAGCAGTACGGGACCGACGATCTCCTACGAGCAGTACTTC; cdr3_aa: CASSTGPTISYEQYF
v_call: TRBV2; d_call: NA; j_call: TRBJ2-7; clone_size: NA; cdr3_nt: TGTGCCAGCAGTGAATTTGCGGGTACCTACGAGCAGTACTTC; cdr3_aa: CASSEFAGTYEQYF
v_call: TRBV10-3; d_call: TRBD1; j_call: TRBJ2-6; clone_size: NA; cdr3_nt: TGTGCCATCAGAACCCTACAGGGGCCCAAAACACACTCTGGGGCCAACGTCCTGACTTTC; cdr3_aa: CAIRTLQGPKTHSGANVLTF
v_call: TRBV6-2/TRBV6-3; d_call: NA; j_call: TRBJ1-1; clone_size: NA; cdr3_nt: TGTGCCAGGAACACAGGGAAAAAGAACACTGAAGCTTTCTTT; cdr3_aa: CARNTGKKNTEAFF
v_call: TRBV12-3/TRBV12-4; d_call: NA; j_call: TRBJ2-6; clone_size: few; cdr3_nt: TGTGCCAGCGCGAGCTCTGGGGCCAACGTCCTGACTTTC; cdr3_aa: CASASSGANVLTF
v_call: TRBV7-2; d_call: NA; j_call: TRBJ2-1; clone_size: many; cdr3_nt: TGTGCCAGCAGCTTACGGGACTACAATGAGCAGTTCTTC; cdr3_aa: CASSLRDYNEQFF
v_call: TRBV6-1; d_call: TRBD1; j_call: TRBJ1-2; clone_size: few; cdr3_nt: TGTGCCAGCAGTTACGGGACAGCCTACTATGGCTACACCTTC; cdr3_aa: CASSYGTAYYGYTF
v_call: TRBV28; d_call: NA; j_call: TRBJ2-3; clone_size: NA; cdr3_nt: TGTGCCAGCAGTTTACCGGGGCCAACAGATACGCAGTATTTT; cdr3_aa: CASSLPGPTDTQYF
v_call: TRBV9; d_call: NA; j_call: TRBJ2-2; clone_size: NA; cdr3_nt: TGTGCCAGCAGCGTAGGGGGTAGCGCCGGGGAGCTGTTTTTT; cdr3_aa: CASSVGGSAGELFF
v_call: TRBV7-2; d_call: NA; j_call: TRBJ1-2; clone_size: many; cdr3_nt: TGTGCCAGCAGCCCAGGCCCAGGAACCTCCTATGGCTACACCTTC; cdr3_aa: CASSPGPGTSYGYTF
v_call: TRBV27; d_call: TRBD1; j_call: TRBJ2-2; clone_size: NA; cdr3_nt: TGTGCCAGCAGAACGGGGGGACAGGGGGCCGGGGAGCTGTTTTTT; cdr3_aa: CASRTGGQGAGELFF
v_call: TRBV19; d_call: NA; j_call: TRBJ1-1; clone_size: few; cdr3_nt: TGTGCCAGTAGTATCCAGGGGCTCGGGACTGAAGCTTTCTTT; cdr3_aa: CASSIQGLGTEAFF
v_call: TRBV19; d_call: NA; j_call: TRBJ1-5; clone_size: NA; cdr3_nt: TGTGCCAGTAGTATGCTCGACAGGAACCTAAATAGCAATCAGCCCCAGCATTTT; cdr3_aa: CASSMLDRNLNSNQPQHF
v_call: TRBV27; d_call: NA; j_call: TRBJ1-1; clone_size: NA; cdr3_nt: TGTGCCAGCAGTCCCCGACAGAGCGAAGCTTTCTTT; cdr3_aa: CASSPRQSEAFF
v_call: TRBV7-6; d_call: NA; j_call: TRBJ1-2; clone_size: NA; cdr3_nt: TGTGCCAGCAGCTTAGCCCCGTCCGGGACAAAGCTATGGGGCTACACCTTC; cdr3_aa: CASSLAPSGTKLWGYTF
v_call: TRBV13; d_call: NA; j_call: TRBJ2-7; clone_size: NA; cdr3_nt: TGTGCCAGCAGCTGGCAGGGGACGGGAGAGCAGTACTTC; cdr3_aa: CASSWQGTGEQYF
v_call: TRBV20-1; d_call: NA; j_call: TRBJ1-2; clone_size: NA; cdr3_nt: TGCAGTGCTAGAGGAAGGGGTGGCTACACCTTC; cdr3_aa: CSARGRGGYTF
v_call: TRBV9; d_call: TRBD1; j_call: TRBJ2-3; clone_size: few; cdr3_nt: TGTGCCAGCAGCACATACTGGACAGGTAGCACAGATACGCAGTATTTT; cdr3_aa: CASSTYWTGSTDTQYF
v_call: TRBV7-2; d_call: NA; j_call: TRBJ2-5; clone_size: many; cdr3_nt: TGTGCCAGCAGCCTTCGGACCGTCGGGGAAGAGACCCAGTACTTC; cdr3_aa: CASSLRTVGEETQYF
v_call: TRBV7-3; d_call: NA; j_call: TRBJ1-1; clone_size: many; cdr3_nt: TGTGCCAGCAGCTTAAACGGGGGGCTAGCGACGGCTGAAGCTTTCTTT; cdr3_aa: CASSLNGGLATAEAFF